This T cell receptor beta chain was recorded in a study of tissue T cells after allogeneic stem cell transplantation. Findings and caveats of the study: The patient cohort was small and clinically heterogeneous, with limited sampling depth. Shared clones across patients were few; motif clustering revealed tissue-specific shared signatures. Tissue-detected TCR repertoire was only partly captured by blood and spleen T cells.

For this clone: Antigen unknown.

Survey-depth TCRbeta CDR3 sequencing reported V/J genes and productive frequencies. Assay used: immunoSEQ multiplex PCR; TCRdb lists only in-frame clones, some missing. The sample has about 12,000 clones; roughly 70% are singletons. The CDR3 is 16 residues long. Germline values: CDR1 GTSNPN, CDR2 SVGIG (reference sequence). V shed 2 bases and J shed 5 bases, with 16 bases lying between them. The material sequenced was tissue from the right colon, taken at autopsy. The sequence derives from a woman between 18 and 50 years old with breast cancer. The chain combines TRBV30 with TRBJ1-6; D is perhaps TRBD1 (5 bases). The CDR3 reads CAWSPRGRVDNSPLHF. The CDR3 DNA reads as TGTGCCTGGAGTCCGCGGGGGAGGGTAGATAATTCACCCCTCCACTTT.